The entry below gives a single T cell receptor (beta chain) sequence along with its context. Its antigen is as yet unknown. The observed sequence ends 3 residues before the CDR3 terminus, with the missing tail filled in from the germline J gene. The record originates from a study of T cells in women clearing cervical HPV infection. Whole-study context: No precancer developed; the control's incident HPV16 infection cleared within 12 months. Overall study findings and caveats: Richness plus V gene abundances separated cases from controls with AUC about 0.8.

The data were produced by immunoSEQ multiplex PCR, yet TCRdb's version contains in-frame clones alone and is incomplete. The sample totals 25,000 to 35,000 clones; its top ten clones hold over 6.5%. Each participant carried one incident cervical HPV16 infection only. Cervical HPV DNA detected by MY09/MY11 PCR, typed by dot-blot. This CDR3 region has 14 residues. J gave up 2 bases and V 3 bases, and 4 bases lay outside the gene matches. From germline, CDR1 is DFQATT and CDR2 SNEGSKA (reference sequence). The TCR sequence derives from a woman aged 18 to 75 with a cervical HPV16 infection that either progressed to CIN3+ or cleared (not recorded which). Sequencing was carried out using blood buffy coat. The chain employs TRBV20-1 and TRBJ2-1, with TRBD2 identical over 7 bases. CDR3 amino acids: CSASGTTAYNEQFF. CDR3 DNA (partial): TGCAGTGCTAGCGGGACTACCGCCTACAATGAG.